This T cell receptor (beta chain) was identified during a study of cytomegalovirus exposure and HLA in healthy donors. Primers for the PCR totalled 60 Vbeta and 13 Jbeta. Assay: immunoSEQ multiplex PCR; the TCRdb copy retains only in-frame clones and omits some. The sample includes fewer than 200,000 clones, under 85% of them seen just once. Per the germline V gene, CDR1 is MNHNS and CDR2 is SASEGT. The CDR3 is 17 residues long. The V gene end was trimmed by 0 bases and the J gene end by 3 bases; junction bases not matched to a gene: 7. The study, taken as a whole, reports: Some V segments could not be told apart, so they were left out, TRBV6-2 and TRBV6-3 among them. A later analysis linked a missense variant in DCLRE1C to the trimming of TCR beta V and J genes.

With regard to this clone: Its antigen remains unidentified.

This TCR was recovered from a man in his forties or fifties in good health and CMV-seronegative. The chain couples TRBV6-1 to TRBJ2-7; 11 bases agree with TRBD1. The sample taken for sequencing was PBMCs. The CDR3 nucleotides read TGTGCCAGCAGTGAAGCCAAGGGGACAGGGGGAGGCTACGAGCAGTACTTC. Translation gives CASSEAKGTGGGYEQYF.